This record looks at one T cell receptor beta chain sequence and its context. The table came from immunoSEQ multiplex PCR; TCRdb's copy has only in-frame clones and leaves some out. The sample has 300,000 to 350,000 clones, about 91% seen once; the top ten hold 9.5% to 10%. These data originate in a study of blood T cell repertoires in COVID-19. The TCR originated in a man aged 25 to 40 with COVID-19, enrolled during active disease. The sequenced sample consisted of peripheral blood.

CDR3 DNA: TGTGCCAGCAGCCCCGGACTGCAAGAGACCCAGTACTTC. This codes for CASSPGLQETQYF. The V call is TRBV5-4, the J call TRBJ2-5; tentatively, D is TRBD2 (5 bases). Trimming stripped 4 bases from V and 2 bases from J, with 9 bases between. CDR3 length: 13 residues. Per the germline V gene, CDR1 is SGHNT and CDR2 is YYREEE (reference sequence).